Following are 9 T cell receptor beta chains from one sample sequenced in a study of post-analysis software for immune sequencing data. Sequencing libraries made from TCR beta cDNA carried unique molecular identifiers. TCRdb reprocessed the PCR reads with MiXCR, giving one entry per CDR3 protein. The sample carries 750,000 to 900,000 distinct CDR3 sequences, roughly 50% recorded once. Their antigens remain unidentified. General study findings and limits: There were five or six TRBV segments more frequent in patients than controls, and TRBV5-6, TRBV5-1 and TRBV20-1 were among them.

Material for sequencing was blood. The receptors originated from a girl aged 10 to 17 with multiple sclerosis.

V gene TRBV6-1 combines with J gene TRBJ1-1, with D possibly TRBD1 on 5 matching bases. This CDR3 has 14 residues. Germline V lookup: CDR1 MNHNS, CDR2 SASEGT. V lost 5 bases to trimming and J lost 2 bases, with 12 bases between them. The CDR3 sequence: CASSKTALNTEAFF. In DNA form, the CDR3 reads TGTGCCAGCAGTAAGACAGCCCTCAACACTGAAGCTTTCTTT.

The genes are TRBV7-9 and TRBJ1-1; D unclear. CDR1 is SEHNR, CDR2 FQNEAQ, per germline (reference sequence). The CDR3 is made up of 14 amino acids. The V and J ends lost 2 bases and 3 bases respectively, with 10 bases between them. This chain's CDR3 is CASSLSADYTEAFF. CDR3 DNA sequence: TGTGCCAGCAGCTTAAGTGCCGACTACACTGAAGCTTTCTTT.

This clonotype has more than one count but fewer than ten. CDR3 sequence reads: CATSRDPTGLGGEQYF. DNA of the CDR3: TGTGCCACCAGCAGAGATCCTACAGGGCTGGGAGGGGAGCAGTACTTC. V and J are TRBV15 and TRBJ2-7; TRBD2 is a possible D gene (7 bases). Looked up from germline, CDR1 is LNHNV and CDR2 is YYDKDF (reference sequence). Trimming removed 0 bases at V and 7 bases at J, with 19 bases between. There are 16 residues in the CDR3.

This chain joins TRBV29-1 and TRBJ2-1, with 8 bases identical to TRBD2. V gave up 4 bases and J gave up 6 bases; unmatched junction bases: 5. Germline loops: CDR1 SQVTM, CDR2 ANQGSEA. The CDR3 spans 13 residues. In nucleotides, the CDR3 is TGCAGCGTTGTGGGACTAGTTGTCAATGAGCAGTTCTTC. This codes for CSVVGLVVNEQFF.

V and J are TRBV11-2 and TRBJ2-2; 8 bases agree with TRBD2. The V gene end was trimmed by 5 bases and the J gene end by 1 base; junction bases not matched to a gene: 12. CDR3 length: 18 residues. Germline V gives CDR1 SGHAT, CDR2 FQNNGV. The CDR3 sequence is CASSIAGHLHENTGELFF. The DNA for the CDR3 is TGTGCCAGCAGCATAGCGGGACACCTTCACGAGAACACCGGGGAGCTGTTTTTT.

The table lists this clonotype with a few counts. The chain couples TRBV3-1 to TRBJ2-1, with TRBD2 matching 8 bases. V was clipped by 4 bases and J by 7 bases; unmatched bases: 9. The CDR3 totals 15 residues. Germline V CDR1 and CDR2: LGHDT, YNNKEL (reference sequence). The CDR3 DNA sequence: TGTGCCAGCAGCCCCGGACTAGCTAGCTCAAATGAGCAGTTCTTC. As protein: CASSPGLASSNEQFF.

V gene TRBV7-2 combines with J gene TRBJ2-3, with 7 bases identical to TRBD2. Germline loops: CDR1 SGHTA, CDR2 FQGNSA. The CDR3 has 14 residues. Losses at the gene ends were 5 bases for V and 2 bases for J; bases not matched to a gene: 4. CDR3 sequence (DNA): TGTGCCAGCAGCGAGGGACTAACCACAGATACGCAGTATTTT. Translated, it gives CASSEGLTTDTQYF.

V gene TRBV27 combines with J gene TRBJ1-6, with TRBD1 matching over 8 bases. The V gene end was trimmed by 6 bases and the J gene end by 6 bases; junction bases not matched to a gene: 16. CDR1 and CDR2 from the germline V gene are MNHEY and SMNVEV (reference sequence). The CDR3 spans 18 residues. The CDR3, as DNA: TGTGCCAGCAGACAACCCTCCTCGACAGGGGAAATTAATTCACCCCTCCACTTT. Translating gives CASRQPSSTGEINSPLHF.

The CDR3 DNA follows: TGCAGTGCTTCGCGGGGGAGTGAAGAGACCCAGTACTTC. Translation gives CSASRGSEETQYF. This chain joins TRBV20-1 and TRBJ2-5, with 7 bases that match TRBD2. Germline CDR1 and CDR2: DFQATT and SNEGSKA (reference sequence). The CDR3 length is 13 residues. Germline trimming cut 5 bases from V and 3 bases from J; bases unmatched to any gene: 6.